This T cell receptor beta chain was recovered during a study of OX40 agonist ivuxolimab in advanced cancers. Study overall: From about 20 to 79 years was the age range, with a mean of around 54 years, and 70% to 85% were male. Two cutaneous melanoma patients and one hepatocellular carcinoma patient, three in all, had partial responses. The study, taken as a whole, reports: Antigen specificity remained undetermined for the expanded peripheral T cells.

In the case of this clone: Its antigen is not known. Other nucleotide sequences from this sample produce the same CDR3.

The study sampled blood at baseline, cycle 4 day 1, and cycle 7 day 1. This CDR3 comprises 10 residues. Trimming left V 6 bases short and J 7 bases short, with 3 bases between. The germline CDR1 and CDR2 sequences are LNHDA and SQIVND (reference sequence). Repertoires were generated with immunoSEQ multiplex PCR, while TCRdb's copy carries only in-frame clones and drops some. The table shows tens of thousands of clones, with over 85% occurring only once. This TCR was sampled from an adult with an advanced solid tumor such as melanoma, head and neck, liver or kidney cancer. V usage is TRBV19 and J usage is TRBJ2-2; no firm D call. Sequences were derived from CD4+ or CD8+ T cells sorted from blood, sampled in a trial of the OX40 agonist ivuxolimab. The CDR3 spells CASRGGELFF. The CDR3 coding sequence is TGTGCCAGTAGAGGCGGGGAGCTGTTTTTT.